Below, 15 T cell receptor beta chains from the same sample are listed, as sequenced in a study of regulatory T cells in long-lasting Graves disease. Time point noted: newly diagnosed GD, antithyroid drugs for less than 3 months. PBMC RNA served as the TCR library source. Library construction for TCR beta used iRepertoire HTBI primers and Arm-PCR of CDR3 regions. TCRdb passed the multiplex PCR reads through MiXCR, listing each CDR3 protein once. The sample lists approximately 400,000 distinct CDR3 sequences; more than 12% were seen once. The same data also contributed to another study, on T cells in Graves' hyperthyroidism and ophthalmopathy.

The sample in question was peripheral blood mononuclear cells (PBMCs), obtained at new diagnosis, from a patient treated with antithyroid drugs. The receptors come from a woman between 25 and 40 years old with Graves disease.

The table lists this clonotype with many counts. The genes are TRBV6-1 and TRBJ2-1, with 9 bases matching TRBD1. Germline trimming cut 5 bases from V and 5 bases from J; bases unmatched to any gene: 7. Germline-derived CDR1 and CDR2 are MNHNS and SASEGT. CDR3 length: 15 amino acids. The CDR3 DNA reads TGTGCCAGCAGTACCCGGGACAGGGCCAACAATGAGCAGTTCTTC. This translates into CASSTRDRANNEQFF.

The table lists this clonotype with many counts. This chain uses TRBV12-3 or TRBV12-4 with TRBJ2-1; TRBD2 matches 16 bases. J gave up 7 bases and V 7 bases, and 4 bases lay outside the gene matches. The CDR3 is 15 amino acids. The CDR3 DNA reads TGTGCCAGCACCCTGGGACTAGCGGGAGGGAATGAGCAGTTCTTC. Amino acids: CASTLGLAGGNEQFF.

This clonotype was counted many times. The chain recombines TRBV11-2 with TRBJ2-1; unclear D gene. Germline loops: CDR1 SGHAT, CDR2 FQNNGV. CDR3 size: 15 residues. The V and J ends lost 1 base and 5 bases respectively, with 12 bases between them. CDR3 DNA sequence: TGTGCCAGCAGCTTAGGCCCCACGTGGAACAATGAGCAGTTCTTC. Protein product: CASSLGPTWNNEQFF.

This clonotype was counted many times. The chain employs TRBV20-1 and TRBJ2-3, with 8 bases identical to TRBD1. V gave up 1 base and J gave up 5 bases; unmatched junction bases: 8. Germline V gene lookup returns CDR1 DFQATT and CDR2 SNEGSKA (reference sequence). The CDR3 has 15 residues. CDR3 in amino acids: CSARVLQGARDTQYF. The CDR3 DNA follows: TGCAGTGCTAGAGTCCTCCAGGGGGCTAGAGATACGCAGTATTTT.

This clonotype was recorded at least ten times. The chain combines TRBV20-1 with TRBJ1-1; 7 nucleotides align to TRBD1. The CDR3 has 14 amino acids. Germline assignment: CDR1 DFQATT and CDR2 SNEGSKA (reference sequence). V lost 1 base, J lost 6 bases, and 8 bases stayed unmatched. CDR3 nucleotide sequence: TGCAGTGCTAGAGGCGACAGGGAGATTCCTGAAGCTTTCTTT. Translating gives CSARGDREIPEAFF.

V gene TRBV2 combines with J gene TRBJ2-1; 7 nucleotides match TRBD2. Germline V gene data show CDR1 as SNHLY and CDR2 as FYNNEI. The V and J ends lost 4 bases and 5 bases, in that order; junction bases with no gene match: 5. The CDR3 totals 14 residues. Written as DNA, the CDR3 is TGTGCCAGCAGTGGGGGCCGGGGGGACAATGAGCAGTTCTTC. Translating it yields CASSGGRGDNEQFF.

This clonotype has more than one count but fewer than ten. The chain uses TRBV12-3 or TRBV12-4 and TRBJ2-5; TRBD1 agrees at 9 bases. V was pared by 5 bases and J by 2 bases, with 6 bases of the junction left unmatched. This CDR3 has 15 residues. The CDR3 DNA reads TGTGCCAGCAGTCATACCGGGACAGGGCAAGAGACCCAGTACTTC. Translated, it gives CASSHTGTGQETQYF.

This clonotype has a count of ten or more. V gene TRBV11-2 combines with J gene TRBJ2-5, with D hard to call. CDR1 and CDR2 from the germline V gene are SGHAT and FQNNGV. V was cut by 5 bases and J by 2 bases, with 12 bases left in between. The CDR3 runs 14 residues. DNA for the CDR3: TGTGCCAGCAGCCCGCCCTTCAAGCAAGAGACCCAGTACTTC. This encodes CASSPPFKQETQYF. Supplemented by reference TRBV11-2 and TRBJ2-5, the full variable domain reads EAGVAQSPRYKIIEKRQSVAFWCNPISGHATLYWYQQILGQGPKLLIQFQNNGVVDDSQLPKDRFSAERLKGVDSTLKIQPAKLEDSAVYLCASSPPFKQETQYFGPGTRLLVL.

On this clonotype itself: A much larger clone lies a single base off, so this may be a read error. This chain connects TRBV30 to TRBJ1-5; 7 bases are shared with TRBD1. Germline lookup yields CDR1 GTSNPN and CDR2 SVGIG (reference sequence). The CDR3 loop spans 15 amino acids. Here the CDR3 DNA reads TGTCCCTGGAGTTCGGGACAGTATAGCAATCAGCCCCAGCATTTT. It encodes CPWSSGQYSNQPQHF.

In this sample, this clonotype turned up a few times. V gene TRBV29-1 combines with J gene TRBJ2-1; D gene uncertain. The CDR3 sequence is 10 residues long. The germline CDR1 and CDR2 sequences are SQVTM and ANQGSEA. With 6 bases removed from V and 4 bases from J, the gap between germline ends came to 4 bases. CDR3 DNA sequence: TGCAGCGTCCTGTACAATGAGCAGTTCTTC. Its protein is CSVLYNEQFF.

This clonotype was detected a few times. CDR3 sequence reads: CASSPGSTASITGELFF. CDR3 coding DNA: TGCGCCAGCTCACCAGGGAGTACCGCCAGCATCACCGGGGAGCTGTTTTTT. This chain links TRBV10-1 with TRBJ2-2; D assignment may be TRBD1 or TRBD2 (5 bases each). The CDR3 contains 17 residues. Per germline, CDR1 WNHNN and CDR2 SYGVQD (reference sequence). V gave up 8 bases and J gave up 4 bases, with 23 bases separating them.

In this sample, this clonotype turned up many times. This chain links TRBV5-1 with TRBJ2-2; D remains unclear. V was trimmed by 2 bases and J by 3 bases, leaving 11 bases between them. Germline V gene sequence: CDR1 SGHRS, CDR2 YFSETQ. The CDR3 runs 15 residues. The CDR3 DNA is TGCGCCAGCAGCTTCCTCGGGTCGGACACCGGGGAGCTGTTTTTT. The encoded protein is CASSFLGSDTGELFF.

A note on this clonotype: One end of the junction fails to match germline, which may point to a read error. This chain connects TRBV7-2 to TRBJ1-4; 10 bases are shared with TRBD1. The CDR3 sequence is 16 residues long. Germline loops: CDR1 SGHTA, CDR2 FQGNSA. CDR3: CASSSRQGATNERLFF. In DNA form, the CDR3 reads TGTGCCAGCAGCTCCCGACAGGGGGCAACTAATGAAAGACTGTTTTTT.

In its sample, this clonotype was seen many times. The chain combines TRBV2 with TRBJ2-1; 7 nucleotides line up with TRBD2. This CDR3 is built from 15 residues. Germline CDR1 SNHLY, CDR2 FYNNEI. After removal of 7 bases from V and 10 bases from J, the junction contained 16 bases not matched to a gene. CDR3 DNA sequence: TGTGCCAGCACCGAAGGGGCTAGCGGTGGGGCCGAGCAGTTCTTC. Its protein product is CASTEGASGGAEQFF.

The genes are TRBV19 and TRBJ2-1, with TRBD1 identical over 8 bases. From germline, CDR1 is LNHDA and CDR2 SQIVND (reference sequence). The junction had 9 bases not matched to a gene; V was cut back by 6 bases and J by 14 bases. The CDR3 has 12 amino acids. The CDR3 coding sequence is TGTGCCAGTAGCCCCCGACAGGGGCAGGAGTTCTTC. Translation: CASSPRQGQEFF.